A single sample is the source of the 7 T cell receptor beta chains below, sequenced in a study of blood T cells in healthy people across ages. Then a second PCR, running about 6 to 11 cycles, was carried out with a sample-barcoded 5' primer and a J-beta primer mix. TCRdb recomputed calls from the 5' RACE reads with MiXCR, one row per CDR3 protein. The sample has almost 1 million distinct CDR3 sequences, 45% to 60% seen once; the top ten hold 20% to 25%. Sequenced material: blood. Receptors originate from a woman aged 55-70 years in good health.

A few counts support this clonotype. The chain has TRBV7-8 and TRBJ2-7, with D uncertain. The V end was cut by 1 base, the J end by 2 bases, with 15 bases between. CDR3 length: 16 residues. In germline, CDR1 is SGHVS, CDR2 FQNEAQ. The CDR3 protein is CASSLDWANPTYEQYF. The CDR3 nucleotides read TGTGCCAGCAGCTTAGACTGGGCCAATCCTACCTACGAGCAGTACTTC. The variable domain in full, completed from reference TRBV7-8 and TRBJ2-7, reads GAGVSQSPRYKVAKRGQDVALRCDPISGHVSLFWYQQALGQGPEFLTYFQNEAQLDKSGLPSDRFFAERPEGSVSTLKIQRTQQEDSAVYLCASSLDWANPTYEQYFGPGTRLTVT.

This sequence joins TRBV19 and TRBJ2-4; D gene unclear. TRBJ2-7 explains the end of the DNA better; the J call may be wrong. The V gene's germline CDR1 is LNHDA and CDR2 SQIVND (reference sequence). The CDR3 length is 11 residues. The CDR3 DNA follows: TGTGCCAGTAGTATGAATTACGAGCAGTACTTC. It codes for CASSMNYEQYF.

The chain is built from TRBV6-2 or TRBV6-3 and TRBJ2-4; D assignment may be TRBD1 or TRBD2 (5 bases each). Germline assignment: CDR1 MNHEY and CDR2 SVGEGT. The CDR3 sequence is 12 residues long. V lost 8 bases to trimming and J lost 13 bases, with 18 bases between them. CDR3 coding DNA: TGTGCCAGCGGGGGTCTGACAAGGGAGCAGTACTTC. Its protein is CASGGLTREQYF.

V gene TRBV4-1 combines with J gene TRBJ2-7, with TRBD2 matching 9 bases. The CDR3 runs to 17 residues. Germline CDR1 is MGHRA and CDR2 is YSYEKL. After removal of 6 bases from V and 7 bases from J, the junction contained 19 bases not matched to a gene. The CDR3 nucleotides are TGCGCCAGCAGTCATCCCGCTCTTAGCGGGAGTTCCGATGAGCAGTACTTC. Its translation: CASSHPALSGSSDEQYF.

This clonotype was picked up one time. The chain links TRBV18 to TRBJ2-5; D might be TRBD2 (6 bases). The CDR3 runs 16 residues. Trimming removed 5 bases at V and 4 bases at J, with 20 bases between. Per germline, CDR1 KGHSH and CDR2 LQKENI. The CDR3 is CASSSRSTGGTETQYF. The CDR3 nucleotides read TGTGCCAGCTCATCAAGGTCCACCGGCGGGACAGAGACCCAGTACTTC.

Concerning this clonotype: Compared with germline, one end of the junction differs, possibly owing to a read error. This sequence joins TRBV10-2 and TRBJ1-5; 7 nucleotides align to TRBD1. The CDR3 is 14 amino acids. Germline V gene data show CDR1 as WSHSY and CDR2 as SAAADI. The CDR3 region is CASSTGTAPQLQHF. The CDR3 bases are TGCGCCAGCAGTACCGGGACAGCCCCTCAGCTCCAGCATTTT.

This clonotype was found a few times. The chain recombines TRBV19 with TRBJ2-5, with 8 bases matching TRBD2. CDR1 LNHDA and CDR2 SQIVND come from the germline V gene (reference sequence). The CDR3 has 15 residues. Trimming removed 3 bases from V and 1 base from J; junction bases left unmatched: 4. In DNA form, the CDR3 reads TGTGCCAGTAGTATCGGTAGCGGGATCCAAGAGACCCAGTACTTC. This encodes CASSIGSGIQETQYF.